This T cell receptor beta chain was sequenced in a study of early T cells in non-severe SARS-CoV-2 infection. The TCR library protocol was used to attach unique molecular identifiers. These identifiers were attached to individual cDNA molecules. TCRdb independently ran MiXCR on the 5' RACE reads; one entry per CDR3 protein. The sample includes roughly 43,000 distinct CDR3 sequences, 20% to 25% of them seen just once. CDR1 is SGHRS, CDR2 YFSETQ, per germline. CDR3 length equals 13 residues. The V gene lost 3 bases and the J gene lost 8 bases, with 14 bases spanning the gap. This TCR derives from an adult who was a healthcare worker with PCR-confirmed SARS-CoV-2 infection or an uninfected control (not recorded which). This chain uses TRBV5-1 with TRBJ1-2; weak D call: TRBD1 (6 bases). This specimen consisted of whole blood, obtained at baseline. In DNA form, the CDR3 reads TGCGCCAGCAGCTGGACAGCTCTCGAAGGCTACACCTTC. This sequence encodes CASSWTALEGYTF.